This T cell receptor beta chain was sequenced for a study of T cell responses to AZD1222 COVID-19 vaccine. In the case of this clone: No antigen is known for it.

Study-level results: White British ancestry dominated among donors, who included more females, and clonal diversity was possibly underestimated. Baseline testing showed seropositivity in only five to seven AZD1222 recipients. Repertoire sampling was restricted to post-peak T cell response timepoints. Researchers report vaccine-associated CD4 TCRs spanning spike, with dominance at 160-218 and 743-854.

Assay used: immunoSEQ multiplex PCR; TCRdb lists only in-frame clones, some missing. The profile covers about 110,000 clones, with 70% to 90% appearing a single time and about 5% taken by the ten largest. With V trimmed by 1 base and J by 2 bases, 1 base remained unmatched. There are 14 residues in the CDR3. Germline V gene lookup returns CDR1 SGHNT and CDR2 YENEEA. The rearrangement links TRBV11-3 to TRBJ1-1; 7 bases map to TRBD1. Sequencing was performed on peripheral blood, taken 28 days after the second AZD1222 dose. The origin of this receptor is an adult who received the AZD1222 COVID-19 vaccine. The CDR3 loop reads CASSLGQGNTEAFF. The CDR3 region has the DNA TGTGCCAGCAGCTTAGGACAGGGAAACACTGAAGCTTTCTTT. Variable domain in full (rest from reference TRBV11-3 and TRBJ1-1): EAGVVQSPRYKIIEKKQPVAFWCNPISGHNTLYWYLQNLGQGPELLIRYENEEAVDDSQLPKDRFSAERLKGVDSTLKIQPAELGDSAVYLCASSLGQGNTEAFFGQGTRLTVV.